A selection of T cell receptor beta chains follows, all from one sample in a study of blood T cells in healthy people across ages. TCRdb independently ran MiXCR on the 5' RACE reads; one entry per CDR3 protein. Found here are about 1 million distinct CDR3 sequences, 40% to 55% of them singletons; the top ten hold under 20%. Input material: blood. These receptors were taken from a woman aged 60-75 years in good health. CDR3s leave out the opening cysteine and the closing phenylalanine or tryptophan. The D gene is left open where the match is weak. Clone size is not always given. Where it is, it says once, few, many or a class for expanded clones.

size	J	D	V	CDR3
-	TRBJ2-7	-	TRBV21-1	ASSSKTDTYEQY
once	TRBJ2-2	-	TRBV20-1	SARDFANTGELF
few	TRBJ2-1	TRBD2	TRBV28	ASAPSGTNEQF
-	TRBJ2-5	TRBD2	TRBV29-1	SVGDVGASGRRETQY
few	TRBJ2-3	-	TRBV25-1	ASSVAYGTQY
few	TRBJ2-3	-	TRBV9	ASSVAAEDTQY
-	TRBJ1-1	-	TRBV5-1	ASSLYLGISNTEAF
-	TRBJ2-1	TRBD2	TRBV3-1	ASSLVSGRGYNEQF
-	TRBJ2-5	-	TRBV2	ASSVRTGSGETQY
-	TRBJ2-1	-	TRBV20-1	SARDEDTFNEQF
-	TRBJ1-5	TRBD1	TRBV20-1	SANTQQGRQPQH
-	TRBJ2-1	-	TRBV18	ASSPGGKGVDNEQF
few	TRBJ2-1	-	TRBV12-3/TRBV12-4	ASSDYPSRTYNEQF
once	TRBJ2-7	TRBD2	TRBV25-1	ASSESQTSGSSYEQY
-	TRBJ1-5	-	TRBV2	ASHSDGVSGNQPQH
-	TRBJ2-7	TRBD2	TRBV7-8	ASSLGLREYEQY
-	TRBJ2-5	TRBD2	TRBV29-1	SGRGTSGTYNEQY
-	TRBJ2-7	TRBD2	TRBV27	ASSQTTTAGGAYEQY
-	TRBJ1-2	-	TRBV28	ASSFSSYGYT
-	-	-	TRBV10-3	AIATYEQY
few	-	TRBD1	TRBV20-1	SATGDRGYEQY
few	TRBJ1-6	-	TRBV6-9	AQQLPKGPNSPLH
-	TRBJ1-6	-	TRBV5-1	ASGEASYNSPLH
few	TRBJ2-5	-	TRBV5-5	ASSSWDSSYQETQY
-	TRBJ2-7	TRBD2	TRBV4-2	ASSHTSGARRYVQY
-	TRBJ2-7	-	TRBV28	ASSSVFGRKDYEQY
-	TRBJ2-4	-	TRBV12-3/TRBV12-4	ASSLGYIQY
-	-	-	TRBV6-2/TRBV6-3	ASSYGSASSYEQY
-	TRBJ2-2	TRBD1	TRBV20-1	SANQGQGKGELF
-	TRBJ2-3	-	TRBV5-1	ASSLDITDTQY
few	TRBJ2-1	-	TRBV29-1	SVVSSPNEQF
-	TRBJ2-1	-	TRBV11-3	ASSVGQTYNEQF